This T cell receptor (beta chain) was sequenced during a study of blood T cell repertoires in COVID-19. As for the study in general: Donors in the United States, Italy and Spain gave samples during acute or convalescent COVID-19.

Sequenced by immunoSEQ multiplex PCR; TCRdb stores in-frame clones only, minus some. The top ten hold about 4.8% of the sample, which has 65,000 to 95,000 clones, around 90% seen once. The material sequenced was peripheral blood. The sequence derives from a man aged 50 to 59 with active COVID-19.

The CDR3 DNA reads as TGTGCCAGCAGTATCTCAGGGCCACCATATGGCTACACCTTC. Translating gives CASSISGPPYGYTF. The rearrangement joins TRBV6-2 or TRBV6-3 to TRBJ1-2; TRBD1 is a possible D gene (5 bases). Trimming removed 5 bases at V and 5 bases at J, with 15 bases between. Germline V gives CDR1 MNHEY, CDR2 SVGEGT. CDR3 length: 14 residues.